Sequencing of this T cell receptor beta chain was carried out in a study of graft-versus-host responses after intestinal transplantation. The wider study: Multivisceral, liver-intestinal, or isolated intestinal transplants were performed in recipients.

V was shortened by 1 base and J by 0 bases, with 13 bases between the two germline ends. CDR3 size: 18 residues. The germline V gene has CDR1 SGHTA and CDR2 FQGTGA. Sequenced by immunoSEQ multiplex PCR; TCRdb stores in-frame clones only, minus some. The repertoire holds around 26,000 clones, with roughly 94% as singletons. This rearrangement joins TRBV7-3 to TRBJ2-6; D is possibly TRBD2 (6 bases). The receptor's source is a human patient who received an intestinal transplant, so some T cells may come from the graft donor. The sequencing here drew on PBMCs, taken 156 days after intestinal transplant. The CDR3, as DNA: TGTGCCAGCAGCTTAATCCCGTTGGGGGGCTCTGGGGCCAACGTCCTGACTTTC. Its protein product is CASSLIPLGGSGANVLTF.